The rows below give T cell receptor beta chains drawn from one sample of a study of blood T cells in healthy people across ages. In TCRdb, the 5' RACE reads were re-called with MiXCR into one record per CDR3 protein. The sample yields more than 900,000 distinct CDR3 sequences, 25% to 35% seen once. These same data were also listed under a study on T cells of mothers and their children.

The sample comprised blood. All receptors derive from a woman in her thirties or forties in good health. The CDR3 runs from the conserved cysteine through the conserved F or W. D genes are given only for firm matches. Only part of the rows carry a size: once, few, many, or a class if the clone is expanded.

j_call d_call clone_size v_call cdr3_length cdr3_nt cdr3_aa
TRBJ2-3 NA many TRBV12-3/TRBV12-4 13 TGTGCCAGCAGTACCCGGGACACAGATACGCAGTATTTT CASSTRDTDTQYF
TRBJ2-5 NA many TRBV5-1 15 TGCGCCAGCAGCTTGGTTTGGAGGTCTGCGGAGACCCAGTACTTC CASSLVWRSAETQYF
TRBJ1-2 NA NA TRBV5-1 16 TGCGCCAGCAGCCTTGACAGAAACGCAGCTAACTATGGCTACACCTTC CASSLDRNAANYGYTF
TRBJ2-7 TRBD1 NA TRBV5-1 15 TGCACCAGCAGCGATCGGACAGGGGCCACCTACGAGCAGTACTTC CTSSDRTGATYEQYF
TRBJ2-3 NA NA TRBV7-8 15 TGTGCCAGCAGTCCTCTCGGCGGACTCACAGATACGCAGTATTTT CASSPLGGLTDTQYF
TRBJ2-3 TRBD1 NA TRBV29-1 16 TGCAACGTTGAAGGCTCCTGGGACAGCCACCAAGAGACCCAGTATTTT CNVEGSWDSHQETQYF
TRBJ2-6 TRBD1 many TRBV25-1 16 TGTGCCAGCAGTGCCTCAGGGGGCTCATGGGCCAACGTCCTGACTTTC CASSASGGSWANVLTF
TRBJ1-6 NA many TRBV19 15 TGTGCCAGTAGTATTGGGGGCGGCCATAATTCACCCCTCCACTTT CASSIGGGHNSPLHF
TRBJ1-1 NA NA TRBV5-1 14 TGCGCCAGCAGGTTCGAGGGGCAGATCACTGAAGCTTTCTTT CASRFEGQITEAFF
TRBJ2-5 NA NA TRBV14 16 TGTGCCAGCAGCCCATTAGGGACTGGCCTTCAAGAGACCCAGTACTTC CASSPLGTGLQETQYF
TRBJ2-5 NA few TRBV5-1 14 TGCGCCAGCACAATGCTGACAGGCCAAGAGACCCAGTACTTC CASTMLTGQETQYF
TRBJ2-5 NA few TRBV12-5 13 TGTGCTAGTGGACGAGACCTGCAAGAGACCCAGTACTTC CASGRDLQETQYF
TRBJ2-3 TRBD1 NA TRBV28 15 TGTGCCAGCAGAGGTGGACAGGGTGTCGGAGATACGCAGTATTTT CASRGGQGVGDTQYF
TRBJ2-1 TRBD2 NA TRBV7-2 19 TGTGCCAGCAGCTTAAAGGCCCTAGGTTCGCGGGGGGAGGGCAATGAGCAGTTCTTC CASSLKALGSRGEGNEQFF
TRBJ1-1 TRBD1 few TRBV5-1 16 TGCGCCAGCAGCTTTCCCCTCGGACAGGGTCGACCTGAAGCTTTCTTT CASSFPLGQGRPEAFF
TRBJ1-2 NA few TRBV7-9 12 TGTGCCAGCAGCCCTATAGAGAATGGCTACACCTTC CASSPIENGYTF
TRBJ2-1 TRBD2 NA TRBV11-1 23 TGTGCCAGCAGCTTAGCGACTCTAAAGACCCAGATCCAAGCGGGGGGTCTCTACAATGAGCAGTTCTTC CASSLATLKTQIQAGGLYNEQFF
TRBJ1-5 NA NA TRBV10-3 15 TGTGCCATCAGGGACAGCTCCAGTGGCAATCAGCCCCAGCATTTT CAIRDSSSGNQPQHF
TRBJ2-5 NA NA TRBV2 11 TGTGCCAGCAGTGAAAGCAATGAGCAGTACTTC CASSESNEQYF
TRBJ2-7 NA few TRBV7-2 14 TGTACCAGCAGCTTAGCGGGCGTACCCTACGAGCAGTACTTC CTSSLAGVPYEQYF
TRBJ2-3 TRBD2 NA TRBV11-2 16 TGTGCCAGCAGCGCAACAGGCGGGGGGCCCACAGATACGCAGTATTTT CASSATGGGPTDTQYF
TRBJ2-1 TRBD2 NA TRBV12-3/TRBV12-4 15 TGTGCCAGCAGTTTATATGGCGGGGGGGCTTACGAGCAGTTCTTC CASSLYGGGAYEQFF
TRBJ2-7 TRBD1 few TRBV7-9 13 TGTGCCAGTACCGAACAGGGGGCCTACGAGCAGTACTTC CASTEQGAYEQYF
TRBJ2-3 TRBD2 NA TRBV7-2 16 TGTGCCAGCAGCTCCTCACGCGGTTTGATAGCGGGGGGGCAGTATTTT CASSSSRGLIAGGQYF
TRBJ1-2 TRBD1 many TRBV20-1 12 TGCAGTGCAGATACAGGGGGCTCTGGCTACACCTTC CSADTGGSGYTF
TRBJ2-1 NA few TRBV29-1 14 TGCAGCGTTGGGCAGGGCGAGACCTACAATGAGCAGTTCTTC CSVGQGETYNEQFF
TRBJ2-7 TRBD2 NA TRBV28 20 TGTGCCAGCAGTAGACCCGCGGGACTAGCGGGAGTAGGGAGCTCCTACGAGCAGTACTTC CASSRPAGLAGVGSSYEQYF
TRBJ2-3 NA NA TRBV20-1 13 TGCAGTGCCCACGGAGGGGGGGCAGATACGCAGTATTTT CSAHGGGADTQYF